The next 10 T cell receptor beta chains were all read from a single sample in a study of blood T cells in healthy people across ages. PCR was performed a second time for 7 to 11 cycles using a sample-barcoded 5' primer and a J-beta primer mix. TCRdb reprocessed the 5' RACE reads with MiXCR, giving one entry per CDR3 protein. The table has more than 650,000 distinct CDR3 sequences, under 30% seen once; the top ten hold under 3%. This sample also belongs to another study, concerning T cells of mothers and their children.

Sequencing input: blood. These receptors were taken from a boy aged 5-17 years in good health.

This clonotype appeared a single time. This chain connects TRBV25-1 to TRBJ2-1; D is ambiguous. The V end lost 7 bases, the J end lost 8 bases, and 9 bases lay between the germline ends. This CDR3 has 11 residues. Germline V gene data show CDR1 as MGHDK and CDR2 as SYGVNS. The CDR3 protein is CASNHGHEQFF. CDR3 DNA sequence: TGTGCCAGCAATCACGGGCATGAGCAGTTCTTC.

With regard to this clonotype: Its ends do not fully match the called genes, so a read error is possible. The genes are TRBV5-1 and TRBJ2-1, with D possibly being TRBD1 (5 bases). This CDR3 has 15 amino acids. The germline V gene encodes CDR1 SGHRS and CDR2 YFSETQ. CDR3: CASSLDQGSYNEQSF. The CDR3 DNA reads TGCGCCAGCAGCTTGGATCAGGGCTCCTACAATGAGCAGTCCTTC.

This clonotype came up a few times. The chain is built from TRBV9 and TRBJ1-1; TRBD1 might be the D (5 bases). CDR1 is SGDLS and CDR2 is YYNGEE in the germline V gene. The V end was cut by 0 bases, the J end by 6 bases, with 15 bases between. This CDR3 comprises 15 residues. The DNA of the CDR3 is TGTGCCAGCAGCGTAGCCCTCGGCAGGGAGTCTGAAGCTTTCTTT. Protein: CASSVALGRESEAFF.

J is TRBJ2-2 and V is TRBV12-3 or TRBV12-4, with D perhaps TRBD2 (5 bases). CDR3 size: 14 residues. V was pared by 4 bases and J by 3 bases, with 9 bases between. Here the CDR3 reads CASSCCGYTGELFF. In DNA, the CDR3 is TGTGCCAGCAGTTGCTGCGGGTACACCGGGGAGCTGTTTTTT.

This clonotype appeared a few times. This chain uses TRBV19 with TRBJ1-2, with D hard to call. With 3 bases removed from V and 1 base from J, the gap between germline ends came to 9 bases. This CDR3 has 14 residues. CDR1 LNHDA and CDR2 SQIVND come from the germline V gene (reference sequence). The CDR3 DNA is TGTGCCAGTAGTATCAATCAAGATAACTATGGCTACACCTTC. Protein sequence: CASSINQDNYGYTF. The variable domain in full, with the rest retrieved from reference TRBV19 and TRBJ1-2, is DGGITQSPKYLFRKEGQNVTLSCEQNLNHDAMYWYRQDPGQGLRLIYYSQIVNDFQKGDIAEGYSVSREKKESFPLTVTSAQKNPTAFYLCASSINQDNYGYTFGSGTRLTVV.

The gene calls are TRBV6-5 and TRBJ1-2; D perhaps matches TRBD1 (6 bases). Between the trimmed V and J ends, which lost 7 bases and 3 bases, there was a span of 15 bases. Germline V gene sequence: CDR1 MNHEY, CDR2 SVGAGI. The CDR3 has 14 amino acids. The DNA of the CDR3 is TGTGCCAGCACCGCCCGATCAGGGGACTATGGCTACACCTTC. Residues: CASTARSGDYGYTF.

The V gene is TRBV12-3 or TRBV12-4, the J gene TRBJ2-7; no reliable D call. Between the trimmed V and J ends, which lost 3 bases and 0 bases, there was a span of 6 bases. This CDR3 spans 13 amino acids. Written as DNA, the CDR3 is TGTGCCAGCAGTTTGTACAACTCCTACGAGCAGTACTTC. Translated, it gives CASSLYNSYEQYF.

The chain couples TRBV5-6 to TRBJ1-1; no definite D call. The V end lost 2 bases, the J end lost 7 bases, and 9 bases lay between the germline ends. Germline V gene sequence: CDR1 SGHDT, CDR2 YYEEEE. The CDR3 spans 12 residues. As DNA, the CDR3 is TGTGCCAGCAGCTTACTGGCCTATGAAGCTTTCTTT. It yields the protein CASSLLAYEAFF.

This clonotype was picked up one time. The genes are TRBV9 and TRBJ2-5, with 14 bases aligning to TRBD2. The assigned J gene may be wrong: the sequence end matches TRBJ2-1 better. This CDR3 has 16 amino acids. Germline CDR1 SGDLS, CDR2 YYNGEE. The CDR3 region is CASSDGTSGGSDEQFF. As DNA, the CDR3 is TGTGCCAGCAGCGATGGGACTAGCGGGGGTTCCGATGAGCAGTTCTTC.

This clonotype was detected a few times. At one end, the junction sequence differs from germline, possibly due to a read error. The CDR3 loop reads CASSSSSGQGGCTF. The CDR3 DNA sequence: TGTGCCAGCAGTTCCTCATCAGGGCAGGGTGGCTGCACCTTC. The chain uses TRBV7-3 and TRBJ1-2; tentative D call: TRBD1 (5 bases). The CDR3 loop spans 14 amino acids. Germline lookup yields CDR1 SGHTA and CDR2 FQGTGA.